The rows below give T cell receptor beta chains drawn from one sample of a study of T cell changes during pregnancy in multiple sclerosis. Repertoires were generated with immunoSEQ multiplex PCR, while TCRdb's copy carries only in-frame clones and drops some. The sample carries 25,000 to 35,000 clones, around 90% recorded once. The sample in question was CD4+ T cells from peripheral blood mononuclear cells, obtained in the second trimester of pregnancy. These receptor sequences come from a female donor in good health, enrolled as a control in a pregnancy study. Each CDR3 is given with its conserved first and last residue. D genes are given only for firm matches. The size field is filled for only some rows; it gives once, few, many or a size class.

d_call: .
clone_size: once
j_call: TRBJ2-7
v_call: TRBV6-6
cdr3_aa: CASSPLSEQYF
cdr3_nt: TGTGCCAGCAGCCCCCTAAGCGAGCAGTACTTC

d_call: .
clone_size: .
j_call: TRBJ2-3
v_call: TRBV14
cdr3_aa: CASSQDKSDTQYF
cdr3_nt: TGTGCCAGCAGCCAAGATAAATCTGATACGCAGTATTTT

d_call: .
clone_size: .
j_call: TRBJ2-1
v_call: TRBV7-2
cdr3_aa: CASSLMVGLPVHNEQFF
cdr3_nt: TGTGCCAGCAGCTTAATGGTGGGCCTACCCGTCCACAATGAGCAGTTCTTC

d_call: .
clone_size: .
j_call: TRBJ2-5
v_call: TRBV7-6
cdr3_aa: CASSLPREPQETQYF
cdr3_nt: TGTGCCAGCAGCTTACCCCGGGAGCCCCAAGAGACCCAGTACTTC

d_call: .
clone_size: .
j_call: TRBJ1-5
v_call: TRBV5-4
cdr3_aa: CASRWTENSNQPQHF
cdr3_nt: TGTGCCAGCAGGTGGACAGAGAATAGCAATCAGCCCCAGCATTTT

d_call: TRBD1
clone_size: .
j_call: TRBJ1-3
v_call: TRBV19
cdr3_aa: CASTPTTGGSGNTIYF
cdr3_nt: TGTGCCAGTACCCCAACGACAGGGGGCTCTGGAAACACCATATATTTT

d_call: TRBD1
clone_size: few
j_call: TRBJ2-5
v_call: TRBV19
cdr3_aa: CASSIEPGGYETQYF
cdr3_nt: TGTGCCAGTAGTATTGAGCCAGGGGGTTATGAGACCCAGTACTTC

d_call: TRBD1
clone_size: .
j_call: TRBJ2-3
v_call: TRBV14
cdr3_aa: CASSGQGTDTQYF
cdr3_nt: TGTGCCAGCTCTGGACAGGGCACAGATACGCAGTATTTT

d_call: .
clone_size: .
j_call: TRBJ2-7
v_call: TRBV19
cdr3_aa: CASSIVGVLPSSYEQYF
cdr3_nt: TGTGCCAGTAGTATCGTTGGAGTCCTCCCAAGCTCCTACGAGCAGTACTTC

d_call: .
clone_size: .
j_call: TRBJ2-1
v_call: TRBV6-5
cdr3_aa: CASSFTEGEQFF
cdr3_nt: TGTGCCAGCAGTTTCACTGAGGGTGAGCAGTTCTTC

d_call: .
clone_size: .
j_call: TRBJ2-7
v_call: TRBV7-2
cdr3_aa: CASSLGRAGVYEQYF
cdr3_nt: TGTGCCAGCAGCTTAGGGCGGGCAGGAGTCTACGAGCAGTACTTC

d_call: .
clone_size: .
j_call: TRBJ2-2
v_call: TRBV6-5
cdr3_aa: CASSRGTGELFF
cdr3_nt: TGTGCCAGCTCTCGGGGGACCGGGGAGCTGTTTTTT

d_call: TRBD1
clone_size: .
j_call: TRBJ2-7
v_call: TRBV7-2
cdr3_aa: CASSSLPGTVYEQYF
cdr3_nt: TGTGCCAGCAGTTCCCTACCCGGGACAGTTTACGAGCAGTACTTC

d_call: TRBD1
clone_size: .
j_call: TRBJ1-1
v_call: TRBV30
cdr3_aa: CAWKQQGVNTEAFF
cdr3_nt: TGTGCCTGGAAACAACAGGGGGTGAACACTGAAGCTTTCTTT

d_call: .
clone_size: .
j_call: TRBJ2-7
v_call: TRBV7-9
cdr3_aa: CASSLDGWGDEQYF
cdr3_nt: TGTGCCAGCAGCTTAGATGGGTGGGGGGACGAGCAGTACTTC